This TCR beta chain is drawn from a study of human T cells and chemical hapten exposure. Study-level background: Across its roughly 22 weeks, the study gave patients weekly diphenylcyclopropenone doses to the scalp. Study-wide findings and caveats: Patch test score was positively correlated with the counts of TCRs that had expanded at PT1.

Sample time point: patch test 3, about 24 weeks after DPC sensitization. Noted treatment: therapeutic diphenylcyclopropenone sensitization with weekly scalp DPC. A remark on this clonotype: Its antigen remains unknown.

MiXCR, applied by TCRdb to the RACE reads, yields one record per CDR3 protein. Of roughly 60,000 distinct CDR3 sequences listed, 9.5% to 15% are singletons. Trimming at V came to 3 bases and at J to 7 bases, leaving 7 bases not matched to a gene. Germline assignment: CDR1 MNHNY and CDR2 SVGAGI (reference sequence). CDR3 length equals 15 residues. The V call is TRBV6-6, the J call TRBJ2-1; 9 nucleotides match TRBD1. This clonotype was sampled from a man aged 30 to 45 with alopecia areata. Some clones in this sample may be carry-over from other donors' samples. The sequencing used whole blood, collected in connection with sensitization to the hapten diphenylcyclopropenone (DPC). CDR3 protein: CASSYRTGDRNEQFF. Here the CDR3 DNA reads TGTGCCAGCAGTTATCGGACAGGGGATCGAAATGAGCAGTTCTTC.